A selection of T cell receptor beta chains follows, all from one sample in a study of CD8 T cell repertoires and HIV-1 epitope variants. Sequencing used immunoSEQ multiplex PCR; TCRdb keeps in-frame clones, though not all of them. The sample holds several thousand clones, about two thirds seen once. The antigens of these receptors remain unknown. Material for sequencing was cultured CD8+ T cells derived from PBMCs. These receptors all stem from a male donor with HIV. Each CDR3 is given without its conserved first and last residue. The order of the fields is J gene, V gene, CDR3 length, CDR3 protein.

TRBJ2-6,TRBV28,14,ASRGTGGFGANVLT
TRBJ2-3,TRBV11-2,14,ASSLMGQHTFNTQY
TRBJ1-5,TRBV16,12,ASSHGDGSQPQH
TRBJ1-1,TRBV19,15,ASSIDVTGTMNTEAF
TRBJ1-6,TRBV9,11,ASSVGKYSPLH
TRBJ2-7,TRBV7-8,12,ASSPRAGHYEQY
TRBJ2-5,TRBV2,10,ASSESVREQY
TRBJ1-2,TRBV4-1,11,ASSQQVNYGYT
TRBJ2-7,TRBV4-3,13,ASSHGAGETYEQY
TRBJ1-5,TRBV19,12,ASTDSDSNQPQH
TRBJ2-7,TRBV4-1,13,ASSQEAGGIGEQY
TRBJ2-3,TRBV7-2,12,ASSSVLATDTQY
TRBJ2-2,TRBV6-5,13,ASSPQGFNTGELF
TRBJ1-1,TRBV4-1,13,ASSQGWGMNTEAF
TRBJ2-2,TRBV4-3,15,ASSQVPFRGGAGELF
TRBJ2-5,TRBV25-1,12,ASSETVKGETQY
TRBJ2-3,TRBV4-3,10,ASSQDTDTQY
TRBJ1-5,TRBV27,12,ASSPGAGDQPQH
TRBJ2-3,TRBV7-8,12,ASSSTVSTDTQY
TRBJ1-2,TRBV11-2,11,ASSLVPGGGYT